This T cell receptor beta chain was sequenced during a study of beta chain features in type 1 diabetes. Overall study: The study examined more than 100,000,000 sorted cells across all samples.

Findings and caveats of the study: For Type 1 diabetes patients, all four CD4+ subsets carried TCRB CDR3s that were moderately but significantly shorter. Comparison showed that naive, central memory and Treg TCRB repertoires appeared more similar among patients than among healthy donors.

Germline V CDR1 and CDR2: MNHEY, SVGAGI. CDR3 length: 14 residues. Trimming stripped 0 bases from V and 4 bases from J, with 9 bases between. A CD45RO/CCR7/CD25/CD127/CD95/CD27 panel sorted naive, central memory, regulatory and stem cell-like memory CD4+ cells. On this clone itself: The antigen is not known.

TCRB transcripts that were expressed got sequenced, as all of the isolated RNA had been reverse transcribed. Profiled with immunoSEQ multiplex PCR; TCRdb holds only in-frame clones, not every one. The sample has hundreds of thousands of clones; around 15% are singletons. V is TRBV6-5 and J is TRBJ1-2; possible D gene TRBD1, 6 bases. The source material was naive CD4+ T cells from blood. The sequence derives from a man between 18 and 35 years old with type 1 diabetes. In nucleotides, the CDR3 is TGTGCCAGCAGTTACTCGACAGGCGCCTATGGCTACACCTTC. It yields the protein CASSYSTGAYGYTF.